This T cell receptor beta chain was captured by sequencing in a study of OX40 agonist ivuxolimab in advanced cancers. A note on the overall study: The costimulatory receptor OX40 (CD134) was targeted by ivuxolimab, a fully human IgG2 agonistic monoclonal antibody. Intravenous ivuxolimab was administered to patients every 2 weeks at six dose levels: 0.01, 0.1, 0.3, 1.5, 3 and 10 mg/kg. Of the approximately 54 patients in dose escalation, about 20 had hepatocellular carcinoma, approximately 15 had melanoma, 9 had renal cell carcinoma and 9 had head and neck cancer. In the dose-escalation cohort, around four fifths of patients were male, and the mean age was approximately 60 years, with a range of 23 to 79. Prior anti-PD-1, anti-PD-L1 or anti-CTLA-4 therapy was permitted, and 30% to 50% of dose-escalation patients had received checkpoint inhibitors. Partial responses occurred in three dose-escalation patients, of whom one had hepatocellular carcinoma and two had cutaneous melanoma. The point of sequencing TCRbeta in the periphery was to test whether ivuxolimab changed TCR sequence diversity and drove clonal T-cell expansion. The paper describes the monotherapy dose-escalation part (N ≈ 52 patients) of the phase I trial of ivuxolimab.

Patients with a history of autoimmune disease or receiving systemic immunosuppression were excluded from the trial. Peripheral blood for TCR sequencing was collected from all dose cohorts at baseline, on cycle 4 day 1, and on cycle 7 day 1. Samples came from an open-label, multicenter, first-in-human phase I dose-escalation trial of ivuxolimab. Adults with locally advanced or metastatic melanoma, renal cell, hepatocellular, or head and neck squamous cell carcinoma were enrolled in the trial. Before TCR sequencing, CD4+ and CD8+ T cells were separately sorted from peripheral blood. Points the paper makes about the study in general: In partial responders in the 0.1-3.0 mg/kg groups, normalized peripheral clonal expansion was found to be among the lowest, especially among CD8+ T cells. Low levels of normalized T-cell clonal expansion were also seen in some patients who did not respond. The antigen specificity of the clonally expanded peripheral T cells was not determined. At doses from 0.1 to 3.0 mg/kg, clonal expansion was seen in both CD4+ and CD8+ blood T cells between baseline and week 6. After ivuxolimab, more expanded clones were found on average in CD8+ T cells than in CD4+ T cells.

Note on this clone: Its antigen specificity is not known. Base qualities are missing; no much larger clone stands one base away.

Genomic DNA was isolated from the sorted cells so that the TCRbeta CDR3 region could be sequenced. The immunoSEQ Assay was used for sequencing of TCRbeta CDR3 regions. This is the immuneACCESS table as TCRdb keeps it, with only in-frame sequences that have V and J called. A part of the clones is gone; compared with another copy, unresolved V genes explain less than half, and the rest is unexplained. Counted in this sample were tens of thousands of clones; approximately 82% of them appeared once. The top ten constitute under 2% of the sample. This TCR was sampled from an adult with an advanced solid tumor such as melanoma, head and neck, liver or kidney cancer. The specimen comprised CD4+ or CD8+ T cells sorted from blood, sampled in a trial of the OX40 agonist ivuxolimab.

DNA sequence: TGTGCCAGCAGCTCCGGGGGCACCAAAAACATTCAGTACTTC. This translates into CASSSGGTKNIQYF. The chain employs TRBV5-4 and TRBJ2-4; the D region may be TRBD1 or TRBD2, each matching 6 bases equally. Counted from cysteine to phenylalanine, this CDR3 has 14 amino acids. Only the CDR3 region is kept as DNA, spanning 42 bases read in frame from base 1. The germline ends are 9 bases apart after V is trimmed by 3 bases and J by 2 bases. The CDR1 and CDR2 encoded by the germline V gene (reference sequence) are SGHNT and YYREEE.